This T cell receptor beta chain is drawn from a study of regulatory T cells in long-lasting Graves disease. Whole-study results and caveats: Newly diagnosed patients had higher TCR diversity than persistent Graves' patients did.

This CDR3 is 13 amino acids long. Germline CDR1 reads SQVTM; CDR2 reads ANQGSEA. Trimming removed 5 bases at V and 4 bases at J, with 11 bases between. Through Arm-PCR of CDR3 regions and iRepertoire HTBI primers, TCR beta libraries were built. TCRdb passed the multiplex PCR reads through MiXCR, listing each CDR3 protein once. The sample has around 450,000 distinct CDR3 sequences, about a fifth seen once. Time point in this sample: persistent/refractory GD, antithyroid drugs over 5 years with positive TRAb. RNA from PBMCs was the source of the TCR library. This clonotype was counted at least ten times. The antigen is not known.

The sample here was peripheral blood mononuclear cells (PBMCs), taken when the disease was refractory, from a patient treated with antithyroid drugs. The receptor was derived from a female donor with Graves disease. V is TRBV29-1 and J is TRBJ2-2, with D unresolved. The CDR3 sequence is CSVRQAFTGELFF. CDR3 sequence (DNA): TGCAGCGTTCGGCAGGCGTTCACCGGGGAGCTGTTTTTT.